This T cell receptor (beta chain) was recovered during a study of monozygotic twins with inflammatory bowel disease. The CDR3 is made up of 13 amino acids. CDR1 and CDR2 from the germline V gene are SGHRS and YFSETQ. TCRdb re-called the 5' RACE reads and gives one entry per CDR3 protein, without DNA. This sample's clone table lists fewer than 150,000 distinct CDR3 sequences. The TCR comes from a human donor with ulcerative colitis or Crohn's disease, or a healthy co-twin of an affected twin (not recorded which). V usage is TRBV5-1 and J usage is TRBJ1-1; the TCRdb call, TRBD1, lacks DNA for checking. The sample consisted of blood. The chain's CDR3 is CASSLGPRAGAFF. The whole variable domain, remainder taken from reference TRBV5-1 and TRBJ1-1, is KAGVTQTPRYLIKTRGQQVTLSCSPISGHRSVSWYQQTPGQGLQFLFEYFSETQRNKGNFPGRFSGRQFSNSRSEMNVSTLELGDSALYLCASSLGPRAGAFFGQGTRLTVV.